This T cell receptor beta chain was profiled in a study of blood T cell repertoires in COVID-19. At the level of the study: The analysed material was cDNA or gDNA that came from T cells, B-cell-depleted T cells, or PBMCs.

The V gene lost 2 bases and the J gene lost 9 bases, with 10 bases spanning the gap. CDR3 length equals 12 residues. From germline, CDR1 is MNHEY and CDR2 SVGAGI. Data came from immunoSEQ multiplex PCR; TCRdb stores just in-frame clones and leaves some out. Counted here are around 360,000 clones, approximately 87% occurring once; the ten biggest clones make up more than 1.5%. The TCR sequence derives from a man in his forties in a cohort exposed to, infected with or recovered from COVID-19 (not recorded which). Sample: PBMCs or T cells enriched from blood (not recorded which). The genes are TRBV6-5 and TRBJ1-1; D is uncertain. The CDR3 region has the DNA TGTGCCAGCAGTTACGAGGGCAGTAAAGCTTTCTTT. Translating gives CASSYEGSKAFF.